This T cell receptor beta chain emerged from a study of tumor and adjacent non-tumor tissue in lung cancer. Whole-study context: The cohort had 12 adenocarcinoma, a couple of squamous cell and 1 small cell patients. Stage I to III disease affected ten to eleven men and roughly 5 women aged roughly 31 to 76. Broader study findings: Top 100 clones took a larger repertoire share in normal lung.

The template was RNA from unsorted bulk tissue. The library came from three nested PCR rounds adapted from ARM-PCR protocols. TCRdb called the multiplex PCR reads again in MiXCR, with one record for every CDR3 protein. Among about 120,000 distinct CDR3 sequences, over 75% were seen once, and the ten largest hold more than 20%. This clonotype was seen a single time. Its antigen is undetermined. An end of the junction differs from the germline gene, which may be a read error. Sequencing input: lung tumor tissue. The sequence derives from a man between 70 and 80 years old with non-small cell lung cancer.

CDR3 nucleotide sequence: TGCGCCACCAGCCCCATAGGTCCCTCTTCCGAGCAGTACTTC. It codes for CATSPIGPSSEQYF. This chain connects TRBV4-1 to TRBJ2-7; D uncertain. Germline V CDR1 and CDR2: MGHRA, YSYEKL. There are 14 residues in the CDR3.